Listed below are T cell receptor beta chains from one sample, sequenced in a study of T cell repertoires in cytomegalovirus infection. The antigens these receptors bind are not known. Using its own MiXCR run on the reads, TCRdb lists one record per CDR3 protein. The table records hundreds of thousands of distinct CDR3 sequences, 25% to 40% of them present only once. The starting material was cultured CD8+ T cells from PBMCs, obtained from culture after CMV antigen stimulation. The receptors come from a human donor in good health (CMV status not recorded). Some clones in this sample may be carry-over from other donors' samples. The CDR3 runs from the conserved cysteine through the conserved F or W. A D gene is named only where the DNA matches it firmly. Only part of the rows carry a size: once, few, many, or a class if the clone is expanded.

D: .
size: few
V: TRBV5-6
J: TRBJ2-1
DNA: TGTGCCAGCAGCTTGGGGGGGACTGGACCATCCTACAATGAGCAGTTCTTC
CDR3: CASSLGGTGPSYNEQFF

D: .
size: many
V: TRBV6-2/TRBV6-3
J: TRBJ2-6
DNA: TGTGCCAGCAGTGCGATATGGCCTTCTCGTGACGGGGCCAACGTCCTGACTTTC
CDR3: CASSAIWPSRDGANVLTF

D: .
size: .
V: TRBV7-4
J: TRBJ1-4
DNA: TGTGCCAGCAGCGAAGTTAGGTACGGGGAAATGAAGGAAAAACTGTTTTTT
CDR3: CASSEVRYGEMKEKLFF

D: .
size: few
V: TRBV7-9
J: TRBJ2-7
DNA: TGTGCCAGCAGCTTAGAGGGGCCTTTCAGGGACACCTACGAGCAGTACTTC
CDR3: CASSLEGPFRDTYEQYF

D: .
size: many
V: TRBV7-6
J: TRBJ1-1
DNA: TGTGCCAGCAGCTTAGATCTGGCTTCGGTGATATGGGACACTGAAGCTTTCTTT
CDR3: CASSLDLASVIWDTEAFF

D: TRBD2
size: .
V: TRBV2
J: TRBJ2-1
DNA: TGTGCCAGCAGGTTACTAGCGGGGGGGCCGTTTAACAATGAGCAGTTCTTC
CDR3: CASRLLAGGPFNNEQFF

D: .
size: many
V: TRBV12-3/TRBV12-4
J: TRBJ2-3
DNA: TGTGCCAGCAGTCCCCGCCCTATTGGTTGGGGGCCAGATACGCAGTATTTT
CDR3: CASSPRPIGWGPDTQYF

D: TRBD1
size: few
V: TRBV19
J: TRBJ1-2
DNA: TGTGCCACCGCGACAGGGGAGTGGGATCTCTATGGCTACACCTTC
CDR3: CATATGEWDLYGYTF

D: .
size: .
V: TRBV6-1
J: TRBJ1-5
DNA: TGTGCCAGCAGCCCCTGGACAGAGAATAGCAATCAGCCCCAGCATTTT
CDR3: CASSPWTENSNQPQHF

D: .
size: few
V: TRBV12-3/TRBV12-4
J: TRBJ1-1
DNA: TGTGCCAGCAGTTTAACTTCCACAGGGAAGGGAGGAGGGATGGCTTTCTTT
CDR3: CASSLTSTGKGGGMAFF

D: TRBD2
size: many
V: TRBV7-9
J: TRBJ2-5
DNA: TGTGCCAGCAGCCTCTCTAGCGGGGCTGAGACCCAGTACTTC
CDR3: CASSLSSGAETQYF

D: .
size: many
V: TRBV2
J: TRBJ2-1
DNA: TGTGCCACTACCCGACAGTACAATGAGCAGTTCTTC
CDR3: CATTRQYNEQFF

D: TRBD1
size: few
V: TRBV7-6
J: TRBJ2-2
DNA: TGTGCCAGCAGCTCCGTAGGGGGCAGGCGCCCCCTCCCCGGGGAGCTGTTTTTT
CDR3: CASSSVGGRRPLPGELFF

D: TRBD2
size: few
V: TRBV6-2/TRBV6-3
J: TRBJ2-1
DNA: TGTGCCAGCAGTTACTCACTCCGACTAGCGGGGCCCACCCGTGAGCAGTTCTTC
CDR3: CASSYSLRLAGPTREQFF

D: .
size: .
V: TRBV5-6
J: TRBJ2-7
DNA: TGTGCCAGCAGTCTCGGGGATCACGAGCAGTACTTC
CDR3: CASSLGDHEQYF

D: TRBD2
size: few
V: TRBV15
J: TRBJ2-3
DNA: TGTGCCACCAGCAGAGACGTCCTGTGGACTAGCGAGTGGACAGATACGCAGTATTTT
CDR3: CATSRDVLWTSEWTDTQYF